These T cell receptor beta chains were read from a single sample in a study of prognosis after radiotherapy for stage I lung cancer. TCRdb itself ran the multiplex PCR reads through MiXCR, one entry per CDR3 protein. The sample consists of 20,000 to 25,000 distinct CDR3 sequences, more than 40% of them appearing once. The sample in question was PBMCs, obtained before or after stereotactic body radiation therapy (not recorded which). The source is a donor older than 45 with non-small cell lung cancer. CDR3s include the opening cysteine and the closing phenylalanine or tryptophan. Fields, in order: V gene, D gene, clone size, J gene, CDR3 DNA, CDR3 protein. The D gene is left open where the match is weak. Some rows have no size entry. The others give once, few or many, or a class for an expanded clone.

TRBV4-1	-	-	TRBJ2-7	TGCGCCAGCAGCCAAGGCCCCGCCCGGGGGACAGTAAACTACGAGCAGTACTTC	CASSQGPARGTVNYEQYF
TRBV20-1	TRBD1	medium-sized	TRBJ1-5	TGCAGTGCCAATGGACAGGGAGTGAATCAGCCCCAGCATTTT	CSANGQGVNQPQHF
TRBV5-1	-	medium-sized	TRBJ1-2	TGCGCCAGCAGCACAGAGATCGGCTATGGCTACACCTTC	CASSTEIGYGYTF
TRBV27	TRBD1	-	TRBJ1-5	TGTGCCAGCAGTTCGGGACAGTGGGTAGACAATCAGCCCCAGCATTTT	CASSSGQWVDNQPQHF
TRBV27	-	few	TRBJ2-7	TGTGCCAGCAGTTCCTGGGTGAGCTCCTACGAGCAGTACTTC	CASSSWVSSYEQYF
TRBV27	TRBD2	many	TRBJ2-1	TGTGCCAGCTGGGGGACTAGCGTCGATGAGCAGTTCTTC	CASWGTSVDEQFF
TRBV10-3	-	-	TRBJ1-6	TGTGCCATCAGTGGGGGGAGTTCACCCCTCCACTTT	CAISGGSSPLHF
TRBV20-1	-	many	TRBJ1-4	TGCAGTGCTAGAGATAATGAAAAACTGTTTTTT	CSARDNEKLFF
TRBV6-9	TRBD2	many	TRBJ2-2	TGTGCCAGCACCCTACGTCCTAGCGGTAACACCGGGGAGCTGTTTTTT	CASTLRPSGNTGELFF
TRBV11-3	-	many	TRBJ2-3	TGTGCCAGCAGCTTGAGAAATACGCAGTATTTT	CASSLRNTQYF
TRBV5-5	-	many	TRBJ1-4	TGTGCCAGCAGGGGTCGCCGGGACCCGTCGGAAAAACTGTTTTTT	CASRGRRDPSEKLFF
TRBV27	TRBD1	medium-sized	TRBJ2-7	TGTGCCAGCAGTAGGTCCGGGACAGGGTTCTCCTACGAGCAGTACTTC	CASSRSGTGFSYEQYF
TRBV9	-	many	TRBJ2-7	TGTGCCAGCAGCGCCGCAGGGATTACCTACGAGCAGTACTTC	CASSAAGITYEQYF
TRBV24-1	TRBD2	few	TRBJ2-7	TGTGCCCCCCGGCGGGAGGTGGGGGACGAGCAGTACTTC	CAPRREVGDEQYF
TRBV13	TRBD1	many	TRBJ2-5	TGTGCCAGCAGCTTTTCCGGACAGGGAATGGGAGAGACCCAGTACTTC	CASSFSGQGMGETQYF
TRBV18	TRBD2	many	TRBJ2-3	TGTGCCAGCTCGGCGGGGGGGCAGGGTCAGCCCCAGTATTTT	CASSAGGQGQPQYF
TRBV27	TRBD2	medium-sized	TRBJ2-1	TGTGCCAGCAGTTTGACTAGCGGGAGTTACAATGAGCAGTTCTTC	CASSLTSGSYNEQFF
TRBV24-1	TRBD1	-	TRBJ2-1	TGTGCCACCAGTGATGGGGGACAGTTGAAACAGTTCTTC	CATSDGGQLKQFF
TRBV11-3	TRBD1	medium-sized	TRBJ1-6	TGTGCCAGCAGCGCCCGACAGGGCTCCTATAATTCACCCCTCCACTTT	CASSARQGSYNSPLHF
TRBV20-1	TRBD1	-	TRBJ1-5	TGCAGTGCTAAGTTTTTAAGGGGGCGATTTAATCAGCCCCAGCATTTT	CSAKFLRGRFNQPQHF
TRBV28	TRBD1	many	TRBJ1-5	TGTGCCAGCAGTACCCCGGGGACAGGGTGGGATCAGCCCCAGCATTTT	CASSTPGTGWDQPQHF
TRBV5-6	TRBD2	many	TRBJ2-7	TGTGCCAGCAGCTTCGGGGGGCTAGCGGGAGTTGACGAGCAGTACTTC	CASSFGGLAGVDEQYF
TRBV28	TRBD1	-	TRBJ2-7	TGTGCCAGCAGTTTGCGGACAGGGGTCTACGAGCAGTACTTC	CASSLRTGVYEQYF
TRBV12-3/TRBV12-4	TRBD1	-	TRBJ1-5	TGTGCCAGCAGCGTACAGGGGGCAGGGGCGGGTCAGCCCCAGCATTTT	CASSVQGAGAGQPQHF
TRBV30	-	-	TRBJ2-3	TGTGCCTGGAGATTGTGGGGTGGCACAGATACGCAGTATTTT	CAWRLWGGTDTQYF
TRBV20-1	-	many	TRBJ1-6	TGCAGTGCTAGAGTCAGCGGTGACTATAATTCACCCCTCCACTTT	CSARVSGDYNSPLHF
TRBV6-2/TRBV6-3	-	-	TRBJ2-2	TGTACCAGCAGGGCGAGGAGGATGGACACCGGAGAGCTGTTTTTT	CTSRARRMDTGELFF
TRBV12-3/TRBV12-4	TRBD1	many	TRBJ1-5	TGTGCCAGCAGTTTAGCGGGACAGAAGAATCAGCCCCAGCATTTT	CASSLAGQKNQPQHF
TRBV4-3	-	many	TRBJ2-1	TGCGCCAGCAGCATGTTCCCCGGGGGCACAGAAAACAATGAGCAGTTCTTC	CASSMFPGGTENNEQFF
TRBV6-5	-	-	TRBJ2-1	TGTGCCAGCAGTTACCCCAGGGGAGGTAGCGACAATGAGCAGTTCTTC	CASSYPRGGSDNEQFF
TRBV12-3/TRBV12-4	TRBD2	-	TRBJ2-7	TGTGCCAGCAGTATCGGGACTAGAGCCTACGAGCAGTACTTC	CASSIGTRAYEQYF
TRBV5-1	TRBD2	-	TRBJ2-2	TGCGCCAGCAGCACCGGACTAGCGGGGAGACAGGGCGGGGAGCTGTTTTTT	CASSTGLAGRQGGELFF
TRBV7-2	TRBD2	-	TRBJ2-7	TGTGCCAGCAGCTTAGGGGGACTAGCGGGAGGGTACGAGCAGTACTTC	CASSLGGLAGGYEQYF
TRBV9	-	many	TRBJ2-1	TGTGCCAGCAGCGTAGACGAGGGGGGCAATGAGCAGTTCTTC	CASSVDEGGNEQFF
TRBV11-2	-	-	TRBJ1-6	TGTGCCAGTAATCCCTTACAGGGTAAGGGTTCACCCCTCCACTTT	CASNPLQGKGSPLHF
TRBV6-5	-	-	TRBJ1-6	TGTGCCAGCAGTTACTCTGGACAGAGATCCTATAATTCACCCCTCCAATTT	CASSYSGQRSYNSPLQF
TRBV10-1	-	-	TRBJ1-6	TGCGCCAGCAGTAGGGGAGTTGACTCACCCCTCCACTTT	CASSRGVDSPLHF
TRBV20-1	-	many	TRBJ2-2	TGCAGTGCTGCAGAGACTGCTACCGGGGAGCTGTTTTTT	CSAAETATGELFF
TRBV11-2	TRBD2	few	TRBJ2-7	TGTGCCAGCAGCTTCCAGCGGGGTCCCTACGAGCAGTACTTC	CASSFQRGPYEQYF
TRBV13	TRBD2	many	TRBJ2-3	TGTGCCAGCAGCTTAGGGACTAGCGGGAGGTTAGATACGCAGTATTTT	CASSLGTSGRLDTQYF
TRBV11-3	-	many	TRBJ2-3	TGTGCCAGCAGCTTAGCTGAGGGCGGAGGGACGCAGTATTTT	CASSLAEGGGTQYF
TRBV4-1	-	many	TRBJ2-3	TGCGCCAGCAGCCAAGAGGCGATAGCGGCCACAGATACGCAGTATTTT	CASSQEAIAATDTQYF
TRBV7-2	TRBD2	-	TRBJ2-3	TGTGCCAGCAGCTCCATGACTAGCGGGAGAGGATGGCAGTATTTT	CASSSMTSGRGWQYF
TRBV27	TRBD1	-	TRBJ2-7	TGTGCCATCAGTTTGCGCCCCGGGACAGTCGACGATCAGTACTTC	CAISLRPGTVDDQYF
TRBV4-1	-	many	TRBJ2-3	TGCGCCAGCAGCCAAGAGTCGTATGATACGCAGTATTTT	CASSQESYDTQYF
TRBV27	-	many	TRBJ2-1	TGTGCCAGCAGTCGTACGGACATTAACAATGAGCAGTTCTTC	CASSRTDINNEQFF
TRBV29-1	-	many	TRBJ2-7	TGCAGCGTCAGTGGTGCAGGGAATACCTACGAGCAGTACTTC	CSVSGAGNTYEQYF
TRBV7-6	TRBD1	many	TRBJ1-4	TGTGCCAGCAGCTTAGCACCGACAGGGCCCACAACTAATGAAAAACTGTTTTTT	CASSLAPTGPTTNEKLFF
TRBV28	-	many	TRBJ1-4	TGTGCCAGCAGGACACAGGGAGTCGGGGCTAATGAAAAACTGTTTTTT	CASRTQGVGANEKLFF
TRBV6-1	TRBD1	many	TRBJ1-2	TGTGCCAGCAGTCTCGGACAGGGGCAGCTGGAAGGCTACACCTTC	CASSLGQGQLEGYTF
TRBV7-9	TRBD2	many	TRBJ2-1	TGTGCCAGCAGCACTCGACTAGCGGGAGGCCTCCTCGTCTTC	CASSTRLAGGLLVF
TRBV6-1	-	-	TRBJ2-3	TGTGCCAGCACTGACCCCACAGATACGCAGTATTTT	CASTDPTDTQYF
TRBV20-1	-	-	TRBJ2-7	TGCAGTGCTAGAAAGAGGGAGAAAGCCTACGAGAAGTACTTC	CSARKREKAYEKYF